This entry features one T cell receptor beta chain sequence. The record originates from a study of blood T cells in healthy people across ages. Trimming cost V 5 bases and J 9 bases; bases outside gene matches: 10. CDR1 and CDR2 (germline): DFQATT, SNEGSKA (reference sequence). This CDR3 contains 15 residues. Sample-barcoded 5' priming and a J-beta primer mix drove a second PCR of 7 to 11 cycles. TCRdb fed the 5' RACE reads into MiXCR, producing one record per CDR3 protein. The data show 1.5 million to 2 million distinct CDR3 sequences, with approximately 28% seen just once and 7.7% held by the top ten.

Input material: blood. The chain recombines TRBV20-1 with TRBJ2-1; 13 nucleotides align to TRBD2. The source is a woman in her twenties or thirties in good health. Here the CDR3 reads CSAEGGLAGSIEQFF. CDR3 bases: TGCAGTGCTGAAGGGGGACTAGCGGGATCGATTGAGCAGTTCTTC.